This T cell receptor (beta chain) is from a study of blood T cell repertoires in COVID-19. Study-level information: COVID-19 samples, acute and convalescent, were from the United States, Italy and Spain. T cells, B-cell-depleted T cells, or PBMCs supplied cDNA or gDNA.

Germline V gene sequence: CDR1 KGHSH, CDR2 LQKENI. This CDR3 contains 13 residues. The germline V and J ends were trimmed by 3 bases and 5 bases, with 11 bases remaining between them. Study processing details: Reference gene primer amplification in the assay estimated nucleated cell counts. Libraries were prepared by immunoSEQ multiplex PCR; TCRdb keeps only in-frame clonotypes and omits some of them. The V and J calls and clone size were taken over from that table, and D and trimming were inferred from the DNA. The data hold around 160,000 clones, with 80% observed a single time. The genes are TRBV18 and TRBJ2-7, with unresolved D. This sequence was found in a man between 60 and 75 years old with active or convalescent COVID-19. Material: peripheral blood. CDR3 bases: TGTGCCAGCTCACCCATCACAGTCGACGAGCAGTACTTC. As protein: CASSPITVDEQYF.